The 15 T cell receptor beta chains presented below share a single source sample, sequenced in a study of cytomegalovirus exposure and HLA in healthy donors. The PCR made use of 60 Vbeta and 13 Jbeta primers. Produced via immunoSEQ multiplex PCR; TCRdb's table is partial and in-frame only. This sample carries about 130,000 clones, roughly 70% of them seen once, and the ten largest clones take more than 3.5%. Input material: PBMCs. The source is a man aged 40-50 years in good health and CMV-seropositive.

The gene calls are TRBV7-2 and TRBJ1-1, with 7 bases lining up with TRBD1. The V segment lost 2 bases and the J segment 0 bases; nucleotides outside the gene matches: 6. Germline V gene sequence: CDR1 SGHTA, CDR2 FQGNSA. The CDR3 has 16 amino acids. The CDR3 loop reads CASSLRDRSLNTEAFF. CDR3 nucleotides: TGTGCCAGCAGCTTAAGGGACAGATCTCTGAACACTGAAGCTTTCTTT. Looking up the rest from reference TRBV7-2 and TRBJ1-1 gives the full variable domain: GAGVSQSPSNKVTEKGKDVELRCDPISGHTALYWYRQSLGQGLEFLIYFQGNSAPDKSGLPSDRFSAERTGGSVSTLTIQRTQQEDSAVYLCASSLRDRSLNTEAFFGQGTRLTVV.

The rearrangement links TRBV12-5 to TRBJ1-2; D gene ambiguous. The V end was cut by 1 base, the J end by 3 bases, with 6 bases between. The CDR3 loop spans 13 amino acids. In germline, CDR1 is LGHNT, CDR2 FRNRAP. The CDR3: CASGLESDYGYTF. CDR3 DNA sequence: TGTGCTAGTGGTTTGGAATCGGACTATGGCTACACCTTC.

The J gene is TRBJ1-2, the V gene TRBV4-2; 7 bases line up with TRBD1. V gave up 0 bases and J gave up 7 bases; unmatched junction bases: 14. This CDR3 contains 17 residues. The germline V gene has CDR1 LGHNA and CDR2 YNFKEQ. CDR3 coding DNA: TGTGCCAGCAGCCAAGATGACGGTAAGGGGGCGCGGAGTGGCTACACCTTC. This encodes CASSQDDGKGARSGYTF.

The rearrangement links TRBV6-1 to TRBJ2-3, with 9 positions matching TRBD2. V was pared by 5 bases and J by 2 bases, with 5 bases of the junction left unmatched. The CDR3 has 15 residues. The germline CDR1 and CDR2 sequences are MNHNS and SASEGT. The CDR3 sequence: CASSSLAGTTDTQYF. CDR3 bases: TGTGCCAGCAGTTCCCTAGCGGGGACCACAGATACGCAGTATTTT.

This chain connects TRBV5-1 to TRBJ1-1; D not resolved. The CDR3 is 15 residues long. CDR1 and CDR2 (germline): SGHRS, YFSETQ. V dropped 4 bases and J dropped 5 bases, with 18 bases sitting between them. The CDR3 coding sequence is TGCGCCAGCAGCGTCGATCCGGGAACAAGGACTGAAGCTTTCTTT. Protein sequence: CASSVDPGTRTEAFF.

V gene TRBV4-3 combines with J gene TRBJ1-2; 8 nucleotides align to TRBD1. Germline V gives CDR1 LGHNA, CDR2 YSLEER. The CDR3 contains 17 residues. The V gene end was trimmed by 2 bases and the J gene end by 0 bases; junction bases not matched to a gene: 8. CDR3 region: CASSQFIGTGANYGYTF. The DNA of the CDR3 is TGCGCCAGCAGCCAATTTATCGGGACAGGAGCTAACTATGGCTACACCTTC.

J is TRBJ1-5 and V is TRBV7-8; the D gene is possibly TRBD1 (6 bases). Germline CDR1 and CDR2: SGHVS and FQNEAQ. This CDR3 has 18 residues. Trimming took off 5 bases at V and 1 base at J, with 21 bases between the two ends. The DNA for the CDR3 is TGTGCCAGCAGCCAGCTCCGGTGGTACAGGGAAAGCAATCAGCCCCAGCATTTT. Its translation is CASSQLRWYRESNQPQHF.

V and J are TRBV28 and TRBJ2-7; 15 bases map to TRBD2. This CDR3 is built from 18 residues. Germline V gene lookup returns CDR1 MDHEN and CDR2 SYDVKM. The junction had 12 bases not matched to a gene; V was cut back by 8 bases and J by 1 base. Here the CDR3 DNA reads TGTGCCAGCTCCCCTGGACTAGCGGGAGGGACGGGTTCCTACGAGCAGTACTTC. Protein sequence: CASSPGLAGGTGSYEQYF.

The V and J genes are TRBV6-6 and TRBJ1-2, with D uncertain. Germline V CDR1 and CDR2: MNHNY, SVGAGI (reference sequence). The CDR3 has 13 amino acids. Trimming shortened V by 2 bases and J by 3 bases, and 7 bases separated the two germline ends. CDR3 sequence (DNA): TGTGCCAGCAGTTACGGCCTGCACTATGGCTACACCTTC. It translates to CASSYGLHYGYTF.

This clone was recorded once. CDR3 in amino acids: CASSEGAATEAFF. CDR3 DNA: TGCGCCAGCAGTGAGGGGGCAGCCACTGAAGCTTTCTTT. The chain links TRBV10-1 to TRBJ1-1; maybe TRBD1 (5 bases). This CDR3 is 13 amino acids long. Trimming pared 2 bases from V and 4 bases from J, leaving 8 bases between. Germline CDR1 is WNHNN and CDR2 is SYGVQD (reference sequence).

V gene TRBV6-5 combines with J gene TRBJ1-2; the match to TRBD1 covers 7 bases. Germline CDR1 and CDR2: MNHEY and SVGAGI. After removal of 0 bases from V and 1 base from J, the junction contained 5 bases not matched to a gene. The CDR3 loop spans 16 amino acids. The CDR3 reads CASSYSGTVINYGYTF. The DNA of the CDR3 is TGTGCCAGCAGTTACTCCGGGACAGTTATTAACTATGGCTACACCTTC.

V and J are TRBV6-5 and TRBJ1-1; no definite D call. Deletions cut 0 bases from V and 5 bases from J, with 13 bases between. In germline, CDR1 is MNHEY, CDR2 SVGAGI. There are 15 residues in the CDR3. DNA of the CDR3: TGTGCCAGCAGTTACTCAGGAGGGCAGGATACTGAAGCTTTCTTT. Translated, it gives CASSYSGGQDTEAFF.

This clone was found a few times. The J gene is TRBJ1-2, the V gene TRBV2; 8 bases align to TRBD1. The CDR3 is 12 residues long. From germline, CDR1 is SNHLY and CDR2 FYNNEI. With V trimmed by 6 bases and J by 7 bases, 4 bases remained unmatched. The CDR3 is CASRFDRGGYTF. Written as DNA, the CDR3 is TGTGCCAGCAGATTCGACAGGGGTGGCTACACCTTC.

Note on this clone: The sample contains more than one DNA sequence encoding this CDR3. V gene TRBV7-2 combines with J gene TRBJ2-3; 13 positions agree with TRBD2. Germline V gene lookup returns CDR1 SGHTA and CDR2 FQGNSA. The CDR3 has 16 amino acids. Trimming cost V 1 base and J 3 bases; bases outside gene matches: 1. DNA of the CDR3: TGTGCCAGCAGCTTAGGACTAGCGGGGGGTACAGATACGCAGTATTTT. This sequence encodes CASSLGLAGGTDTQYF.

The chain uses TRBV14 and TRBJ2-3, with a possible D match to TRBD2 (6 bases). Germline lookup yields CDR1 SGHDN and CDR2 FVKESK. Trimming stripped 1 base from V and 3 bases from J, with 14 bases between. CDR3 length: 16 amino acids. Here the CDR3 DNA reads TGTGCCAGCAGCCAAGTATTCCCTGGGGGGACAGATACGCAGTATTTT. It encodes CASSQVFPGGTDTQYF.